These T cell receptor beta chains were read from a single sample in a study of shared clonotypes between healthy human individuals. The table came from immunoSEQ multiplex PCR; TCRdb's copy has only in-frame clones and leaves some out. The sample yields approximately 470,000 clones, around 80% seen once. Sequencing was carried out using PBMCs. The receptors here all came from a woman in her 40s in good health. Some clones in this sample may be carry-over from other donors' samples. Each CDR3 is given with its conserved first and last residue. A D gene is named only where the DNA matches it firmly.

>-|TRBV11-2
CASGFHDPPRTGELFF
>TRBD2|TRBV29-1
CSVRSSGYTGELFF
>-|TRBV11-2
CASSLGVNEQFF
>TRBD1|TRBV7-3
CASSLDRISYNEQFF
>-|TRBV10-1
CASSERGGVTGELFF
>-|TRBV6-1
CASSEGPLATNEKLFF
>-|TRBV29-1
CSVGFTGGVTDTQYF
>-|TRBV11-3
CASSLGRGTDTQYF
>-|TRBV9
CASSVGLDSYNEQFF
>TRBD2|TRBV4-1
CASSRGLAGTGGPKETQYF
>-|TRBV4-2
CASSQDYPPAESYEQYF
>TRBD2|TRBV28
CASSFRVRVGYGRWNEQYF
>-|TRBV6-6
CASSNLGSENEQYF
>-|TRBV29-1
CSAREGAGYEQYF
>TRBD2|TRBV6-1
CASSELAGGSNEQFF
>-|TRBV19
CASSISRNTGELLF
>-|TRBV27
CASSLTGLTGELFF
>-|TRBV28
CASSTGSTDTQYF
>-|TRBV27
CASSPPGSPYEQYF
>TRBD2|TRBV5-1
CASSRGTTYEQYF
>TRBD1|TRBV6-6
CASSYSDRKETQYF
>-|TRBV19
CASSSRYTGELFF
>-|TRBV6-5
CASRRHTNTGELFF
>TRBD1|TRBV28
CASTPPRGGRNQPQHF
>TRBD2|TRBV2
CASSKGLASETQYF
>-|TRBV29-1
CSVEDPRGRFGEAFF
>-|TRBV5-1
CASSLGQGAYGYTF
>-|TRBV2
CASRGGTEYNEQFF
>-|TRBV6-1
CASSSDGAWSF
>-|TRBV28
CASRATQEQFF
>-|TRBV5-1
CASSLAIVEGTQYF
>TRBD2|TRBV28
CASSLASGSGYF
>-|TRBV4-2
CASSQNEKLFF
>TRBD2|TRBV5-1
CASSQQVGGENEQFF
>-|TRBV2
CASILGAETQYF
>TRBD2|TRBV7-3
CASSPPGLAGVQEQFF
>TRBD2|TRBV5-1
CASKQTSGISYEQYF
>TRBD2|TRBV2
CASSWGSSGTYNEQFF
>TRBD2|TRBV11-2
CASSNLRLAGADTQYF
>-|TRBV28
CASSSPGGPGEQFF
>-|TRBV9
CASSVEGFDHEQYF
>-|TRBV5-1
CASSLGAIAYEQYF
>-|TRBV18
CASSPFRAHNYGYTF
>TRBD1|TRBV5-1
CASSFWSGTVSYEQYF
>TRBD2|TRBV5-5
CASSFSGSGVPYEQYF
>TRBD1|TRBV18
CASSRTGTGDTGELFF
>-|TRBV27
CASSLWTGMNTEAFF
>TRBD1|TRBV11-3
CASSLSGTGSNEQFF
>TRBD2|TRBV7-2
CASSLTSGRAGYEQYF
>TRBD2|TRBV2
CASSEETSAHGELFF
>TRBD2|TRBV27
CASSLYTGGVTGELFF
>TRBD1|TRBV30
CAWSVSEEGAGYEQYF
>-|TRBV20-1
CSAGFTDTQYF
>TRBD2|TRBV4-2
CASSQVGWAGVEQYF
>-|TRBV19
CASSIAVAPSYEQYF
>-|TRBV12-2
CASRLAPGTSGSYEQYF
>-|TRBV11-3
CASSFDRTAGQYF
>TRBD1|TRBV6-5
CASSYWQGAYEQYF
>TRBD2|TRBV27
CASSLTYTWTSGYEQYF